The T cell receptor (beta chain) under discussion was sequenced for a study of identical twins. TCRdb re-called the 5' RACE reads through MiXCR, storing one row per CDR3 protein. The data show approximately 680,000 distinct CDR3 sequences, less than 9% seen once. The table lists this clonotype with many counts. The length of the CDR3 is 15 residues. V trimming: 0 bases; J trimming: 5 bases; junction bases outside the gene matches: 7. Germline V CDR1 and CDR2: DFQATT, SNEGSKA (reference sequence). The sample also formed part of further work on yellow fever vaccine responses in identical twins.

The sequenced sample consisted of PBMCs. The chain carries TRBV20-1 and TRBJ1-1; 9 nucleotides agree with TRBD1. This clonotype was sampled from a woman between 18 and 29 years old in good health. The CDR3 here is CSAREPDRGGTEAFF. CDR3 nucleotide sequence: TGCAGTGCTAGAGAACCGGACAGGGGAGGAACTGAAGCTTTCTTT.